Below, 32 T cell receptor beta chains from the same sample are listed, as sequenced in a study of cytomegalovirus exposure and HLA in healthy donors. Vbeta (60) and Jbeta (13) primers were used in the PCR. This table comes from immunoSEQ multiplex PCR, and its TCRdb copy is limited to in-frame clones, with some not included. The repertoire holds some 140,000 clones, with more than 75% as singletons. Sequences were obtained from PBMCs. These receptors were collected from a man aged 25-40 years in good health and CMV-seropositive.

The V gene is TRBV29-1, the J gene TRBJ2-6; D ambiguous. This CDR3 spans 17 amino acids. Germline V gene data show CDR1 as SQVTM and CDR2 as ANQGSEA. V was shortened by 0 bases and J by 0 bases, with 12 bases between the two germline ends. The CDR3 DNA is TGCAGCGTTGAAGAAATCGCGCCCGACTCTGGGGCCAACGTCCTGACTTTC. The encoded protein is CSVEEIAPDSGANVLTF.

CDR3 coding DNA: TGTGCCAGCAGCTTACTGGCAGGGGGGTTCACAGATACGCAGTATTTT. This translates into CASSLLAGGFTDTQYF. This chain links TRBV7-8 with TRBJ2-3; a possible D gene is TRBD1 (7 bases). Trimming shortened V by 2 bases and J by 2 bases, and 14 bases separated the two germline ends. CDR1 SGHVS and CDR2 FQNEAQ come from the germline V gene. The CDR3 loop spans 16 amino acids.

The rearrangement joins TRBV28 to TRBJ1-6, with D perhaps TRBD1 (5 bases). Germline CDR1 and CDR2: MDHEN and SYDVKM. The CDR3 is 13 residues long. V lost 7 bases, J lost 8 bases, and 12 bases lay in between. CDR3 sequence reads: CASNDLTDSPLHF. As DNA, the CDR3 is TGTGCCAGCAACGACCTGACAGATTCACCCCTCCACTTT.

This clone has more than one count but fewer than ten. The chain recombines TRBV6-5 with TRBJ2-3; D unresolved. V was cut by 6 bases and J by 5 bases, with 6 bases left in between. Germline lookup yields CDR1 MNHEY and CDR2 SVGAGI. The CDR3 has 11 amino acids. The CDR3 reads CASSLRDTQYF. In nucleotides, the CDR3 is TGTGCCAGCAGCCTGAGAGATACGCAGTATTTT.

V and J are TRBV27 and TRBJ1-4; 8 nucleotides agree with TRBD1. V lost 3 bases to trimming and J lost 5 bases; unmatched junction nucleotides: 2. Germline loops: CDR1 MNHEY, CDR2 SMNVEV (reference sequence). CDR3 length: 14 amino acids. The DNA for the CDR3 is TGTGCCAGCAGTTTGACAGGGGAGAATGAAAAACTGTTTTTT. It yields the protein CASSLTGENEKLFF.

CDR3 residues: CASSPRDRGNTEAFF. CDR3 in DNA: TGTGCCAGCAGTCCTCGGGACAGGGGGAACACTGAAGCTTTCTTT. The chain uses TRBV27 and TRBJ1-1; 10 positions match TRBD1. The V and J ends lost 5 bases and 1 base, in that order; junction bases with no gene match: 4. The CDR3 length is 15 residues. Germline CDR1 and CDR2: MNHEY and SMNVEV (reference sequence).

This chain connects TRBV4-1 to TRBJ2-1, with 10 bases aligning to TRBD2. Trimming removed 1 base from V and 10 bases from J; junction bases left unmatched: 7. The CDR3 totals 15 residues. Germline-derived CDR1 and CDR2 are MGHRA and YSYEKL. DNA of the CDR3: TGCGCCAGCAGCCAAGTAAATAGCGGGGGGTACGAGCAGTTCTTC. As protein: CASSQVNSGGYEQFF.

V gene TRBV5-4 combines with J gene TRBJ2-1, with D maybe TRBD1 (6 bases). Trimming stripped 9 bases from V and 3 bases from J, with 13 bases between. Per germline, CDR1 SGHNT and CDR2 YYREEE (reference sequence). The CDR3 contains 13 residues. The CDR3 DNA reads TGTGCCACCGCGACAGGCGGCTACAATGAGCAGTTCTTC. Amino acids: CATATGGYNEQFF.

The J gene is TRBJ2-5, the V gene TRBV4-1; TRBD2 aligns across 13 bases. J was trimmed by 5 bases and V by 3 bases; bases with no gene match: 15. The CDR3 totals 19 residues. Germline V lookup: CDR1 MGHRA, CDR2 YSYEKL. CDR3 region: CASSHRSDTSGGAGETQYF. The CDR3, as DNA: TGCGCCAGCAGCCACCGATCTGACACTAGCGGGGGGGCCGGGGAGACCCAGTACTTC.

The CDR3 region has the DNA TGTGCCAGTAGTATAGAGGGCAATACCTACGAGCAGTACTTC. It is translated as CASSIEGNTYEQYF. This chain uses TRBV19 with TRBJ2-7; D is unclear. The CDR3 is made up of 14 amino acids. The V gene lost 0 bases and the J gene lost 2 bases, with 8 bases spanning the gap. Germline assignment: CDR1 LNHDA and CDR2 SQIVND (reference sequence).

V gene TRBV7-9 combines with J gene TRBJ2-3; D not certain. CDR1 and CDR2 (germline): SEHNR, FQNEAQ (reference sequence). The germline V and J ends were trimmed by 8 bases and 4 bases, with 4 bases remaining between them. This CDR3 spans 10 amino acids. Here the CDR3 reads CASEADTQYF. The CDR3 nucleotides are TGTGCCAGCGAGGCAGATACGCAGTATTTT.

The chain carries TRBV7-8 and TRBJ2-5, with 12 bases lining up with TRBD2. J lost 4 bases, V lost 7 bases, and 13 bases had no gene match. The CDR3 sequence is 17 residues long. Germline V CDR1 and CDR2: SGHVS, FQNEAQ. The CDR3 region has the DNA TGTGCCAGCACCGAGGGGGCACTAGCGGGAGGAAGAGAGACCCAGTACTTC. Encoded protein: CASTEGALAGGRETQYF.

This clone was detected only once. The V and J genes are TRBV19 and TRBJ1-2; a weak D match, TRBD1 (5 bases). Germline CDR1 LNHDA, CDR2 SQIVND (reference sequence). The CDR3 length is 19 residues. V was cut by 4 bases and J by 4 bases, with 28 bases left in between. The CDR3 spells CASSKSPKAGRPLGYGYTF. The CDR3 nucleotides are TGTGCCAGTAGTAAATCTCCAAAGGCAGGGAGGCCTCTAGGCTATGGCTACACCTTC.

The chain recombines TRBV12-5 with TRBJ1-4; D gene uncertain. Trimming cost V 6 bases and J 6 bases, with 11 bases left between them. Germline assignment: CDR1 LGHNT and CDR2 FRNRAP. CDR3 size: 13 residues. The CDR3 protein is CASGRGGDEKLFF. DNA of the CDR3: TGTGCTAGTGGCCGCGGCGGGGATGAAAAACTGTTTTTT.

The rearrangement joins TRBV29-1 to TRBJ1-2; 8 bases fit TRBD1. Losses at the gene ends were 3 bases for V and 6 bases for J; bases not matched to a gene: 6. This CDR3 comprises 13 residues. The germline CDR1 and CDR2 sequences are SQVTM and ANQGSEA. Here the CDR3 reads CSVDPQGAHGYTF. The CDR3, as DNA: TGCAGCGTTGATCCGCAGGGGGCGCATGGCTACACCTTC.

This clone was detected only a few times. J is TRBJ1-4 and V is TRBV27; tentatively, D is TRBD1 (5 bases). Trimming removed 0 bases from V and 5 bases from J, with 10 bases in between. There are 15 residues in the CDR3. Germline loops: CDR1 MNHEY, CDR2 SMNVEV (reference sequence). CDR3 sequence reads: CASSLSWQGNEKLFF. The CDR3, as DNA: TGTGCCAGCAGTTTATCCTGGCAGGGAAATGAAAAACTGTTTTTT.

This chain connects TRBV6-6 to TRBJ1-4, with 8 bases identical to TRBD1. This CDR3 has 15 amino acids. CDR1 is MNHNY, CDR2 SVGAGI, per germline (reference sequence). Losses at the gene ends were 8 bases for V and 3 bases for J; bases not matched to a gene: 8. This chain's CDR3 is CASLPRQGPNEKLFF. CDR3 DNA sequence: TGTGCCAGCCTTCCGCGACAGGGGCCTAATGAAAAACTGTTTTTT.

The chain joins TRBV6-5 to TRBJ1-5, with TRBD1 as a possible D gene (5 bases). The CDR3 runs to 14 residues. V lost 6 bases and J lost 5, with 14 bases in between. CDR1 and CDR2 (germline): MNHEY, SVGAGI. CDR3 protein: CASSVRGRDQPQHF. For the CDR3, the DNA is TGTGCCAGCAGCGTAAGGGGCAGAGATCAGCCCCAGCATTTT.

This chain uses TRBV9 with TRBJ2-7; perhaps TRBD2 as D (5 bases). The germline V gene has CDR1 SGDLS and CDR2 YYNGEE. CDR3 length: 19 residues. V dropped 0 bases and J dropped 4 bases, with 26 bases sitting between them. The CDR3 sequence is CASSVEEEARTARSYEQYF. CDR3 in DNA: TGTGCCAGCAGCGTAGAAGAAGAGGCTAGGACTGCCCGATCTTACGAGCAGTACTTC.

This clone was seen only a few times. The genes are TRBV11-2 and TRBJ2-5; possibly TRBD1 for D (5 bases). The CDR3 consists of 14 residues. CDR1 is SGHAT, CDR2 FQNNGV, per germline. V lost 1 base and J lost 5, with 11 bases in between. The chain's CDR3 is CASSLGGRPETQYF. CDR3 coding DNA: TGTGCCAGCAGCTTAGGGGGCCGTCCGGAGACCCAGTACTTC.

The chain couples TRBV19 to TRBJ2-1; 10 nucleotides align to TRBD2. With 8 bases clipped from V and 5 bases from J, the junction kept 15 bases outside the gene matches. The CDR3 is 17 amino acids. Germline V gene sequence: CDR1 LNHDA, CDR2 SQIVND (reference sequence). The CDR3 region is CASGRGSGLAFHNEQFF. The CDR3 nucleotides are TGTGCCAGTGGGCGGGGGTCGGGACTAGCGTTCCACAATGAGCAGTTCTTC.

This chain uses TRBV6-5 with TRBJ2-7; D is possibly TRBD2 (6 bases). This CDR3 has 13 amino acids. The V gene lost 7 bases and the J gene lost 5 bases, with 15 bases spanning the gap. Germline assignment: CDR1 MNHEY and CDR2 SVGAGI. CDR3 region: CASKRLVLDEQYF. The CDR3 DNA follows: TGTGCCAGCAAACGACTAGTTCTCGACGAGCAGTACTTC.

This clone was seen just once. This chain connects TRBV6-5 to TRBJ1-2; D gene uncertain. V was shortened by 6 bases and J by 6 bases, with 14 bases between the two germline ends. Germline V gives CDR1 MNHEY, CDR2 SVGAGI. This CDR3 is 13 amino acids long. The CDR3 protein is CASSLIPQDGYTF. The CDR3 DNA follows: TGTGCCAGCAGCCTAATCCCCCAAGATGGCTACACCTTC.

This clone appeared a few times. This chain connects TRBV7-8 to TRBJ2-3; D may be TRBD1 (6 bases). The CDR3 length is 16 residues. Between the trimmed V and J ends, which lost 2 bases and 6 bases, there was a span of 18 bases. Germline CDR1 SGHVS, CDR2 FQNEAQ. CDR3 DNA: TGTGCCAGCAGCTTATCCGGGACATTGGTGGTCGATACGCAGTATTTT. Amino acid sequence: CASSLSGTLVVDTQYF.

The chain links TRBV7-9 to TRBJ2-2; 8 bases fit TRBD2. Looked up from germline, CDR1 is SEHNR and CDR2 is FQNEAQ (reference sequence). V shed 5 bases and J 6 bases; nucleotides not matched to a gene: 8. This CDR3 comprises 15 residues. CDR3 amino acids: CASSLRGGAPGELFF. The DNA for the CDR3 is TGTGCCAGCAGCCTCCGGGGGGGCGCCCCCGGGGAGCTGTTTTTT.

The V call is TRBV6-5, the J call TRBJ1-1; the D gene is possibly TRBD1 (5 bases). This CDR3 is built from 13 residues. V lost 8 bases to trimming and J lost 5 bases, with 15 bases between them. Germline loops: CDR1 MNHEY, CDR2 SVGAGI. CDR3 residues: CASGKGSVTEAFF. CDR3 bases: TGTGCCAGCGGCAAGGGGTCAGTGACTGAAGCTTTCTTT.

The chain uses TRBV7-2 and TRBJ2-5, with unresolved D. Per the germline V gene, CDR1 is SGHTA and CDR2 is FQGNSA. Trimming shortened V by 3 bases and J by 4 bases, and 15 bases separated the two germline ends. CDR3 length: 15 amino acids. The CDR3 sequence is CASSLSRIFGETQYF. Here the CDR3 DNA reads TGTGCCAGCAGCTTGAGCCGTATATTCGGAGAGACCCAGTACTTC.

The table lists this clone with a count of one. The chain carries TRBV18 and TRBJ2-5; the match to TRBD2 covers 7 bases. Trimming at V came to 6 bases and at J to 5 bases, leaving 6 bases not matched to a gene. The CDR3 spans 13 residues. Germline values: CDR1 KGHSH, CDR2 LQKENI. Written as DNA, the CDR3 is TGTGCCAGCTCGTCGGGGGGTCGGGAGACCCAGTACTTC. Protein: CASSSGGRETQYF.

This chain connects TRBV9 to TRBJ2-1, with TRBD1 identical over 10 bases. The CDR3 covers 15 residues. CDR1 SGDLS and CDR2 YYNGEE come from the germline V gene. The V and J ends lost 2 bases and 7 bases, in that order; junction bases with no gene match: 6. CDR3 nucleotides: TGTGCCAGCAGCGTTGGGACAGGGGTTGTGAATGAGCAGTTCTTC. It specifies CASSVGTGVVNEQFF.

The V call is TRBV5-6, the J call TRBJ2-1; D possibly corresponds to TRBD1 (6 bases). Trimming removed 4 bases from V and 5 bases from J, with 22 bases in between. Germline CDR1 and CDR2: SGHDT and YYEEEE. This CDR3 comprises 17 residues. CDR3 region: CASSPGVFIVEDNEQFF. The CDR3 DNA sequence: TGTGCCAGCAGCCCAGGGGTCTTTATCGTTGAGGACAATGAGCAGTTCTTC.

The chain joins TRBV5-1 to TRBJ2-1; the match to TRBD2 covers 7 bases. The CDR3 spans 16 residues. Germline V lookup: CDR1 SGHRS, CDR2 YFSETQ. V shed 0 bases, J shed 7 bases, and the junction held 10 bases outside the gene matches. CDR3 sequence reads: CASSLAGLAADNEQFF. The CDR3 DNA sequence: TGCGCCAGCAGCTTGGCCGGGCTAGCGGCGGATAATGAGCAGTTCTTC.

This clone was found once. This chain joins TRBV19 and TRBJ2-7; 10 bases match TRBD1. CDR3 length equals 15 residues. From germline, CDR1 is LNHDA and CDR2 SQIVND (reference sequence). Trimming removed 3 bases from V and 3 bases from J; junction bases left unmatched: 5. The CDR3 coding sequence is TGTGCCAGTAGTATTCCCGGGACAGGGGTCTACGAGCAGTACTTC. This gives the protein CASSIPGTGVYEQYF.